This T cell receptor (beta chain) was sequenced during a study of T-cell memory formation after mild COVID-19. Study-wide context: Clusters of TCRs were largely donor specific. The study, taken as a whole, reports: Proof of SARS-CoV-2 specificity was absent for the second-wave clones that crested on day 37. For contracting clones, CD4+ ones sat mainly in CM and EM, CD8+ in EMRA.

From the 5' RACE reads, TCRdb called clonotypes with MiXCR, one entry per CDR3 protein. Here the sample spans about 320,000 distinct CDR3 sequences, roughly an eighth being singletons. This CDR3 has 16 amino acids. Between the trimmed V and J ends, which lost 0 bases and 0 bases, there was a span of 9 bases. CDR1 and CDR2 from the germline V gene are SGDLS and YYNGEE. As for this clonotype: Its antigen is currently unknown.

Sequences were obtained from PBMCs or a T cell subset sorted from them (not recorded which). The rearrangement uses TRBV9 and TRBJ2-2, with D unresolved. This receptor was identified in a man aged 18 to 29 who had mild COVID-19 (a few samples of this study predate the infection). Cell type and time point are not known. CDR3 in DNA: TGTGCCAGCAGCGTAGCTGGAGCCGCGAACACCGGGGAGCTGTTTTTT. Amino acids: CASSVAGAANTGELFF.